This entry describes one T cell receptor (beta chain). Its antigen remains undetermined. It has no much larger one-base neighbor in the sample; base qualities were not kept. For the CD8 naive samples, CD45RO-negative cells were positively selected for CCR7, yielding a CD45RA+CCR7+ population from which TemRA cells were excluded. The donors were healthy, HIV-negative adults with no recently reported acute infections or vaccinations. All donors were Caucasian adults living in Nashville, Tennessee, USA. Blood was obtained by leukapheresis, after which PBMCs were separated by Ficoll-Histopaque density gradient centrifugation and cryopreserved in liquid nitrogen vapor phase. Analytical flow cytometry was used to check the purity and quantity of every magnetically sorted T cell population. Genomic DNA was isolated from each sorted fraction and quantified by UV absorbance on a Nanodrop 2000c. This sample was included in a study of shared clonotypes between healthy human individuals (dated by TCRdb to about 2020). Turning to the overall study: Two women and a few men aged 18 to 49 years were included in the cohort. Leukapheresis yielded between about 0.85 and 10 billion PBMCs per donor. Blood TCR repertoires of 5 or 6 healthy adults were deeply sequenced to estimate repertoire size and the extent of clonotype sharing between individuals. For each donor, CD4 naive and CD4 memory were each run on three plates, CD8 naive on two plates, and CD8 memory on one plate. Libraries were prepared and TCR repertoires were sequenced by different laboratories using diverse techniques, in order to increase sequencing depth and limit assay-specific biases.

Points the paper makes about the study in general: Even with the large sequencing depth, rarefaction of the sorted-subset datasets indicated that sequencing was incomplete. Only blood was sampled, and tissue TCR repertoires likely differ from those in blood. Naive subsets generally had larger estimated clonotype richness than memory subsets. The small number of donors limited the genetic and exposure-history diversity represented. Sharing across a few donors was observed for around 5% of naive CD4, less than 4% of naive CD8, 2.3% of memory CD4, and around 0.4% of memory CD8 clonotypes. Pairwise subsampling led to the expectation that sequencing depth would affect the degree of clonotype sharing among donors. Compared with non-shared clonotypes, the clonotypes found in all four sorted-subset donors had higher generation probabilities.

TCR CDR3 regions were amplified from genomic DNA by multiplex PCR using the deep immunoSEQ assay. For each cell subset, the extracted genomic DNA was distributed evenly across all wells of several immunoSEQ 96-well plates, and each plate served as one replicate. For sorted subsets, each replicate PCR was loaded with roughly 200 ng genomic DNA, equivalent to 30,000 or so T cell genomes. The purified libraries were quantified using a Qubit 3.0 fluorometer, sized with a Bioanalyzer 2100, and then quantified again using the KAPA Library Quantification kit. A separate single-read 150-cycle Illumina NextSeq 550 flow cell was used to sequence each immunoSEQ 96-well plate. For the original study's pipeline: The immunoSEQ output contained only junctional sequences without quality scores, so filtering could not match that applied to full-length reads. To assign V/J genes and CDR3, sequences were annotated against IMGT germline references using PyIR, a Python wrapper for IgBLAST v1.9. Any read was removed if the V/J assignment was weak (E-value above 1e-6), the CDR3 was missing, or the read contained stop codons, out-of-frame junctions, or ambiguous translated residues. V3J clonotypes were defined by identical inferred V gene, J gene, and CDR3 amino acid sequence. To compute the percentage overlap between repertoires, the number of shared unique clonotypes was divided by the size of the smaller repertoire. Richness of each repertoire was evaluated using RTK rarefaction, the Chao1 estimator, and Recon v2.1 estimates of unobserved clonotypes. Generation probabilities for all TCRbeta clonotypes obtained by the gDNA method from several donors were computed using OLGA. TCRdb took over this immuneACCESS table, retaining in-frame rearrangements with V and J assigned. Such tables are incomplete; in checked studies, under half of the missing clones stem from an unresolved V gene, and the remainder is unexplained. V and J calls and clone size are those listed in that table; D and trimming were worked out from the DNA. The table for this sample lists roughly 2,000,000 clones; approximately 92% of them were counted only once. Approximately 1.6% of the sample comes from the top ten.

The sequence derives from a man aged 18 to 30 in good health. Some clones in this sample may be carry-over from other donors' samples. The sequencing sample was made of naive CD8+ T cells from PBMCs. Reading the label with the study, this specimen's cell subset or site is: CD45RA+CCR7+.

Here is the DNA: TGTGCCAGTAAGGACCAAGAGACCCAGTACTTC. Protein translation: CASKDQETQYF. This sequence uses TRBV19 and TRBJ2-5, with the D gene too uncertain to name. According to the germline V gene (reference sequence), CDR1 reads LNHDA and CDR2 reads SQIVND. Between the V and J ends, shortened by 7 bases and 0 bases respectively, the junction contains 3 bases. The CDR3 spans 11 residues, from the cysteine through the phenylalanine. The kept DNA is CDR3 alone, 33 bases in frame from the first base.